This T cell receptor beta chain is from a study of graft-versus-host responses after intestinal transplantation. Measured with immunoSEQ multiplex PCR; TCRdb has only the in-frame clones, and not every one. The sample yields some 86,000 clones, around 90% seen once. In germline, CDR1 is SNHLY, CDR2 FYNNEI. Trimming at V came to 8 bases and at J to 7 bases, leaving 7 bases not matched to a gene. CDR3 length: 14 residues. The study, taken as a whole, reports: Recipient marrow harbored GvH clones, some of which surfaced first in ileum or blood.

A single count supports this clone. Its antigen is unknown. V and J are TRBV2 and TRBJ2-7, with 14 bases that match TRBD2. This receptor was taken from a human donor who received an intestinal transplant. The starting material was unstimulated CD8+ T cells sorted from spleen or lymph node cells, obtained before intestinal transplant. CDR3 residues: CASEGTSGSWEQYF. CDR3 nucleotide sequence: TGTGCCAGCGAGGGGACTAGCGGGAGTTGGGAGCAGTACTTC.